This TCR beta chain derives from a study of blood T cell repertoires in COVID-19. Study-level background: Acute and convalescent COVID-19 specimens originated in the United States, Italy and Spain. T cells, B-cell-depleted T cells, or PBMCs supplied cDNA or gDNA.

Trimming stripped 6 bases from V and 0 bases from J, with 11 bases between. CDR1 and CDR2 from the germline V gene are MDHEN and SYDVKM. The CDR3 loop spans 14 amino acids. Seattle patients were enrolled during active infection and followed longitudinally. Generated by immunoSEQ multiplex PCR, the TCRdb table keeps only in-frame clones and is missing some. This table holds around 70,000 clones, about 85% found once. The rearrangement joins TRBV28 to TRBJ1-2, with D perhaps TRBD1 (6 bases). The sequencing sample was made of peripheral blood. The source of this sequence is a man aged 45-60 years with COVID-19, enrolled during active disease. The CDR3 protein is CASRIQGANYGYTF. The CDR3 nucleotides are TGTGCCAGCAGGATACAGGGAGCTAACTATGGCTACACCTTC.